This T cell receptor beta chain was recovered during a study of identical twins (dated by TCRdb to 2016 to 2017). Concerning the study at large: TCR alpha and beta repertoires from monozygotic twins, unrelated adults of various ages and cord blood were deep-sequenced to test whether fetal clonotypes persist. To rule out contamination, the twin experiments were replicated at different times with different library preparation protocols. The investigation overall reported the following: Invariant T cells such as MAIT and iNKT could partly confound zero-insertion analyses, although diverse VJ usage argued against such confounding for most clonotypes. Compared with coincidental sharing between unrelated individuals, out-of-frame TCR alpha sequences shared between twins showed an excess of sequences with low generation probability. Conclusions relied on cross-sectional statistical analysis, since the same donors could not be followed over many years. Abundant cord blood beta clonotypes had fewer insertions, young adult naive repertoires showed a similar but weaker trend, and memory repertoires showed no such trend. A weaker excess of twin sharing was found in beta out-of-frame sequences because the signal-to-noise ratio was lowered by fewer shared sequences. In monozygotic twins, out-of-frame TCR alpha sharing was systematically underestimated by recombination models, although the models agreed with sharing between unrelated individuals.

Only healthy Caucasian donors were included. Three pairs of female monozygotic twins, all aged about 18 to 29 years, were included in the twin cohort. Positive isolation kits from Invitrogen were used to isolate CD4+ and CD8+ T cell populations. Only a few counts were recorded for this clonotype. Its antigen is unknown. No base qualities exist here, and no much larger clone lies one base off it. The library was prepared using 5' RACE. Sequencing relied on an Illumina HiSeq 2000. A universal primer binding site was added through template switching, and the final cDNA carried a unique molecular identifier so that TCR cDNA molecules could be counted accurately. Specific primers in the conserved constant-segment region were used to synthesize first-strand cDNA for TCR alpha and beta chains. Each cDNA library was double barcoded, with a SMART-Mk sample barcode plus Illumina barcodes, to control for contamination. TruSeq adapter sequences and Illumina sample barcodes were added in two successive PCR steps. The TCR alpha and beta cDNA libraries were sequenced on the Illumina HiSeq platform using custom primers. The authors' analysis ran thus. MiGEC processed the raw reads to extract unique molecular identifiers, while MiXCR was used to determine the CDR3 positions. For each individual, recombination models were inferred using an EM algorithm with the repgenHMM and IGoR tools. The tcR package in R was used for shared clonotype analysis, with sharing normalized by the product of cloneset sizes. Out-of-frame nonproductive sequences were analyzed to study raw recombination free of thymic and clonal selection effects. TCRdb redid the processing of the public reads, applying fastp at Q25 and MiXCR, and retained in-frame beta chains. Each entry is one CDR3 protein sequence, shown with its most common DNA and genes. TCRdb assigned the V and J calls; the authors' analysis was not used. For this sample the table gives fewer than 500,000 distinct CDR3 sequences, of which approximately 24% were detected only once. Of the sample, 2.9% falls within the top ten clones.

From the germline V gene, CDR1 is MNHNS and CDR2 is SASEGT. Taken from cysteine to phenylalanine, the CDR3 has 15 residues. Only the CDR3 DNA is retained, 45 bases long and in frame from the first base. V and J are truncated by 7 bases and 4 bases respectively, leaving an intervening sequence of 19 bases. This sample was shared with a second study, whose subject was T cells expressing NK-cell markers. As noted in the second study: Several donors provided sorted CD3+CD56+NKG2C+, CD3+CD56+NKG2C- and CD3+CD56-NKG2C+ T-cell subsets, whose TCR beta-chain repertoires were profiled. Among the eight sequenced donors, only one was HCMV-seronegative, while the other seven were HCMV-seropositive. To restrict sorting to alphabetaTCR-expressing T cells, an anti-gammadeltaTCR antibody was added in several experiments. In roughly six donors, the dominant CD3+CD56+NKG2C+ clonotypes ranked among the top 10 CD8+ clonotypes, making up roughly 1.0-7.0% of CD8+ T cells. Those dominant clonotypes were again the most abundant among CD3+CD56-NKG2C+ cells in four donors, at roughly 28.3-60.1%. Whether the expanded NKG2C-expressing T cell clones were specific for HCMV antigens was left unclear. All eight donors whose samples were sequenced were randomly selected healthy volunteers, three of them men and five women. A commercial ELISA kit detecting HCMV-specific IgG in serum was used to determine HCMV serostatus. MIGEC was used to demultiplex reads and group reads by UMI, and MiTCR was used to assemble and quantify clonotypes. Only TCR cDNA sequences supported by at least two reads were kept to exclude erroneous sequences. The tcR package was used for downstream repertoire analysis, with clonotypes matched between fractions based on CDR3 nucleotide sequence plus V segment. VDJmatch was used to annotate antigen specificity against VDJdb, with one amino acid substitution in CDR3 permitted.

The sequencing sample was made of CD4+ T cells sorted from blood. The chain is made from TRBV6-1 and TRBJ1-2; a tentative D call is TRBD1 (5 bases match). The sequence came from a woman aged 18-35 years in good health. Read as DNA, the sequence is TGTGCCAGCATCAAAGACGCGGGACTGAGCTATGGCTACACCTTC. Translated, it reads CASIKDAGLSYGYTF.